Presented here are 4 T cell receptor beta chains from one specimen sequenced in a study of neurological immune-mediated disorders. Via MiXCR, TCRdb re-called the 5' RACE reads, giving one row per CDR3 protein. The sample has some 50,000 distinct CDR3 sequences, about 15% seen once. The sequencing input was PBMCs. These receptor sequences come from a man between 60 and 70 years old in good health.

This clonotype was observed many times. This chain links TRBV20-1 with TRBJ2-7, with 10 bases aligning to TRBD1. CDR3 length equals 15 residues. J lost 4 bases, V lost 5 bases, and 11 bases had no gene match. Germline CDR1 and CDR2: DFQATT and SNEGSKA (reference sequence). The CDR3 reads CSASLGTGVSYEQYF. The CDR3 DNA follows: TGCAGTGCTTCCTTGGGGACAGGGGTATCTTACGAGCAGTACTTC.

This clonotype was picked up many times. CDR3 loop: CASSGRWTGSNYGYTF. DNA for the CDR3: TGTGCCAGCAGCGGAAGGTGGACAGGATCTAACTATGGCTACACCTTC. The chain couples TRBV9 to TRBJ1-2; TRBD1 matches 7 bases. The trim removed 3 bases at V and 0 bases at J, leaving 8 bases unmatched. The CDR3 totals 16 residues. Germline V gene lookup returns CDR1 SGDLS and CDR2 YYNGEE.

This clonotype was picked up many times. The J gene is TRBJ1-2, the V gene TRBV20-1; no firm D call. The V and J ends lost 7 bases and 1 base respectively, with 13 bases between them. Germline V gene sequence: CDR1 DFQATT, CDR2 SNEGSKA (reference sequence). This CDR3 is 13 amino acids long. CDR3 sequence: CSVGGESNYGYTF. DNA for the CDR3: TGCAGTGTGGGCGGGGAAAGTAACTATGGCTACACCTTC.

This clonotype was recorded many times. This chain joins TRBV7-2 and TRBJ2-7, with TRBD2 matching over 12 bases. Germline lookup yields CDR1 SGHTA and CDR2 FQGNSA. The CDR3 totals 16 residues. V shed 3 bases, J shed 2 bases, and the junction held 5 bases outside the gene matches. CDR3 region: CASSLVLAGGPYEQYF. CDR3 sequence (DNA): TGTGCCAGCAGCTTGGTACTAGCGGGAGGCCCCTACGAGCAGTACTTC.